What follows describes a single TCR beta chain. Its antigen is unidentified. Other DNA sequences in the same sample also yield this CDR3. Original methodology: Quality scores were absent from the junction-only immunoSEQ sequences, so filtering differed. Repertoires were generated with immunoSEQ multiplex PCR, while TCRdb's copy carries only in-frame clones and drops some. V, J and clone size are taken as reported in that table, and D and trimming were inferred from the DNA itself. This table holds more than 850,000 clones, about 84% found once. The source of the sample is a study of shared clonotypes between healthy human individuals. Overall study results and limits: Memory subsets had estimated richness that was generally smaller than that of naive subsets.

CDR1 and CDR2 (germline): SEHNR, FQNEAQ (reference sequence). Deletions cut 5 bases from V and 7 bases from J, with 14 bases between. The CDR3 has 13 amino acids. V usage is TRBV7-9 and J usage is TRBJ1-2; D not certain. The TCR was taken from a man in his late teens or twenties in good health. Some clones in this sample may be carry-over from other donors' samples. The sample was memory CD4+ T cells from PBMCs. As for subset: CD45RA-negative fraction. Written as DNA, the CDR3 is TGTGCCAGCAGCCTAGGAGAGGGCGGTGGCTACACCTTC. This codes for CASSLGEGGGYTF.